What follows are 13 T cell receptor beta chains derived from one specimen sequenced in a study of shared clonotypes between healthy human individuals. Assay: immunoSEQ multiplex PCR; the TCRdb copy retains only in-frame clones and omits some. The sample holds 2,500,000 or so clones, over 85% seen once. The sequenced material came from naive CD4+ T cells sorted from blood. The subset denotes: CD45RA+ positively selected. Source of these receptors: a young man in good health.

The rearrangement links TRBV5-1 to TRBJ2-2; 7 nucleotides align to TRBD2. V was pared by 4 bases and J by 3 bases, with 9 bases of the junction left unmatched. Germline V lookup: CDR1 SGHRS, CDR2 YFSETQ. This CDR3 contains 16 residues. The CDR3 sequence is CASSPLGGSDTGELFF. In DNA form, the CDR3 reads TGCGCCAGCAGCCCTCTGGGAGGGAGCGACACCGGGGAGCTGTTTTTT.

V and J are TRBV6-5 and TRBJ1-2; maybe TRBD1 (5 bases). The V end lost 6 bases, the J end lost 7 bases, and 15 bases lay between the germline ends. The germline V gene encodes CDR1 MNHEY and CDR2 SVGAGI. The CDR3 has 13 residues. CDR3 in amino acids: CASSRSGTSGYTF. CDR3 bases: TGTGCCAGCAGCCGCTCCGGGACGAGTGGCTACACCTTC.

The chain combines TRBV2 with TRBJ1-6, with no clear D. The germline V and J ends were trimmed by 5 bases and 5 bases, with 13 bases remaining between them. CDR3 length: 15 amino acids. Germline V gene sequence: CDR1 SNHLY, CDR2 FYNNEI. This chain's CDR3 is CASSRRAANNSPLHF. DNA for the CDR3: TGTGCCAGCAGTAGAAGGGCAGCCAATAATTCACCCCTCCACTTT.

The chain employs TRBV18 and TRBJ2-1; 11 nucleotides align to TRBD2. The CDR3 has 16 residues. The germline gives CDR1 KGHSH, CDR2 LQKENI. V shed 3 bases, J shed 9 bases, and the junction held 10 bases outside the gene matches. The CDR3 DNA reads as TGTGCCAGCTCACCTTCCTCACTAGCGGGGGTTGGTGAGCAGTTCTTC. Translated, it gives CASSPSSLAGVGEQFF.

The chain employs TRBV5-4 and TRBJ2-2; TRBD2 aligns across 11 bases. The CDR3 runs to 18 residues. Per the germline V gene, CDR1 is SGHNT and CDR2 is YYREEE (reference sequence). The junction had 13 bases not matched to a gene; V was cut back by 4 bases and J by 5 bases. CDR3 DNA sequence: TGTGCCAGCAGCCCATACAGGACTAGCGGGCCAATTACCGGGGAGCTGTTTTTT. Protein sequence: CASSPYRTSGPITGELFF.

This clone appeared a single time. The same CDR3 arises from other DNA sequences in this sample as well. This CDR3 reads CASSISDSNQPQHF. The CDR3 region has the DNA TGTGCCAGTAGTATCTCAGATAGCAATCAGCCCCAGCATTTT. This rearrangement joins TRBV19 to TRBJ1-5; D uncertain. CDR1 and CDR2 from the germline V gene are LNHDA and SQIVND (reference sequence). V lost 3 bases and J lost 0, with 6 bases in between. The CDR3 runs to 14 residues. The entire variable domain, with the rest obtained from reference TRBV19 and TRBJ1-5, is as follows: DGGITQSPKYLFRKEGQNVTLSCEQNLNHDAMYWYRQDPGQGLRLIYYSQIVNDFQKGDIAEGYSVSREKKESFPLTVTSAQKNPTAFYLCASSISDSNQPQHFGDGTRLSIL.

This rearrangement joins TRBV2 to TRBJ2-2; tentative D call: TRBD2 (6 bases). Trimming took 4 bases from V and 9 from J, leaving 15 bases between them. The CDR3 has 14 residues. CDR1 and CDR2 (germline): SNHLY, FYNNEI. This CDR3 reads CASSGTGGRRELFF. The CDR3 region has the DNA TGTGCCAGCAGTGGGACCGGAGGGAGGCGGGAGCTGTTTTTT.

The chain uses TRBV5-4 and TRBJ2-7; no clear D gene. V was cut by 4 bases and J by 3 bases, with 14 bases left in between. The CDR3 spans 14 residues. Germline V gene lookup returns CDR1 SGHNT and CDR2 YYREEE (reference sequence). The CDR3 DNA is TGTGCCAGCAGCCCTCAGACCCCTGGCTACGAGCAGTACTTC. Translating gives CASSPQTPGYEQYF.

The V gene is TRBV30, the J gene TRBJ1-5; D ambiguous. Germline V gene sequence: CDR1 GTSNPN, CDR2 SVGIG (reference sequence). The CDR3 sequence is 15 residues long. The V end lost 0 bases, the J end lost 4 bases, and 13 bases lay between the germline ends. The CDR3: CAWSVRRALNQPQHF. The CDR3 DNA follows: TGTGCCTGGAGTGTACGTCGAGCCTTAAATCAGCCCCAGCATTTT.

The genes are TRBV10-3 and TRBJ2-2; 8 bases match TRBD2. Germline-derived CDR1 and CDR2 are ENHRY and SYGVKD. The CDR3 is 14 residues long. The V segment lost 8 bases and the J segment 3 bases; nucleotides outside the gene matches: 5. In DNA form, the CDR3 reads TGTGCCATCTCCGCGGGGGGAGACACCGGGGAGCTGTTTTTT. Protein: CAISAGGDTGELFF.

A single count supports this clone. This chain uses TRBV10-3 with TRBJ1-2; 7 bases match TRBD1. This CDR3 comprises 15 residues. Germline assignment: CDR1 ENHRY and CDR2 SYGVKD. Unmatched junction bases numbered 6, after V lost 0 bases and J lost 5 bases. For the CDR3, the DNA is TGTGCCATCAGTGAGTCGACAGGGAACACGTATGGCTACACCTTC. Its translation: CAISESTGNTYGYTF.

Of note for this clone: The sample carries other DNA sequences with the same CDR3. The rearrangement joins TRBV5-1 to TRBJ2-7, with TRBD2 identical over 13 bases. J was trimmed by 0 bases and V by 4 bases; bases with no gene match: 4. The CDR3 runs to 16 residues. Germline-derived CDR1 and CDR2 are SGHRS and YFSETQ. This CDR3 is CASSPRLAGGSYEQYF. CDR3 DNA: TGCGCCAGCAGCCCCCGACTAGCGGGGGGCTCCTACGAGCAGTACTTC.

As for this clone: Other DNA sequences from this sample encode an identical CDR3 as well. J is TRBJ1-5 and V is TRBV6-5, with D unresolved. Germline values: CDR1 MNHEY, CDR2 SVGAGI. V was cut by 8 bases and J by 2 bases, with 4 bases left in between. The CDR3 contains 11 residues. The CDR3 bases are TGTGCCAGCTCACGCAATCAGCCCCAGCATTTT. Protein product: CASSRNQPQHF.